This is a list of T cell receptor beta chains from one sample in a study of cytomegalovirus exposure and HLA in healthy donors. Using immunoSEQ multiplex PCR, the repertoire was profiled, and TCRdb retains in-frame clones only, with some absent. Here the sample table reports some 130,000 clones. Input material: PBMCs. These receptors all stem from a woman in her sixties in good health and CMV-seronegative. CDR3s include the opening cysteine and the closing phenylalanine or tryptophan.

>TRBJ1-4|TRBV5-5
CASSSTVGWGGEKLFF
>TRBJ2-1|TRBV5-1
CASSLASGTGEFF
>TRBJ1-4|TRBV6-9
CASSQTGGGRKTVF
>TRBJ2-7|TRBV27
CASNTPRAPYEQYF
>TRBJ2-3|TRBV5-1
CASSFVTGTPSTDTQYF
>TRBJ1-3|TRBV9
CASSVAQGPMGGNTIYF
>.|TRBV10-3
CAISETGTSGRLNEQYF
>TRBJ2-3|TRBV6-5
CASSYVGGAATDTQYF
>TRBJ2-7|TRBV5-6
CASSLGRKTYEQYF
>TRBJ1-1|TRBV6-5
CASAWGGAVTEAFF
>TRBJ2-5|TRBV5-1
CASSPGQGETQYF
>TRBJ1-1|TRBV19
CASNQGLGTEAFF
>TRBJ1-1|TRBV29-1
CSVMMTGLSTEAFF
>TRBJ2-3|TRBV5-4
CASSLRGAGYTDTQYF
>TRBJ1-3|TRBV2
CASLTGPSGNTIYF
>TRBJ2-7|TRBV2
CASNDNYEQYF
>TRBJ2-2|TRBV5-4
CASSPPGTGRSGELFF
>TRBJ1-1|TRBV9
CASSPWQGVLNTEAFF
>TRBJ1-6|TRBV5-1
CASSDFGNSPLHF
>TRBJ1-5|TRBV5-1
CASSLVGEDQPQHF
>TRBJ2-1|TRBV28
CASSDGQAYNEQFF
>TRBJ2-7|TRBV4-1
CASSQDPFYEQYF
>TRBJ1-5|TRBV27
CASSFQGLNQPQHF
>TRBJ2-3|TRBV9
CASSVGASGGRSTDTQYF
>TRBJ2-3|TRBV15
CATSISPQEGTDTQYF
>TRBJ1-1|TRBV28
CASRAGQGGEAFF
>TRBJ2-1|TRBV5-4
CASSLVIGGQAYNEQFF
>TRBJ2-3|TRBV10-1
CASMVRSDTQYF
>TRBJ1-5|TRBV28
CASSLQGVGNQPQHF
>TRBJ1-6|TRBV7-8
CASSFETGYNSPLHF
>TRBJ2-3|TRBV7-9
CASSFGATDTQYF
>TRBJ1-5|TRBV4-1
CASSLRDRGVKPQHF
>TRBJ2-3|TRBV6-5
CASSPTGGVTDTQYF
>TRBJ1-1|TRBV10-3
CAISDRFEAFF
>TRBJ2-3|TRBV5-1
CASSLGQTTDTQYF
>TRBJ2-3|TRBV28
CASSFSAGGKDTQYF
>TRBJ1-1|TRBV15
CATSRGQGTEAFF
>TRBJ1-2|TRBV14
CASSHGRGVNYGYTF
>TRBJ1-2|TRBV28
CATPEVGGYGYTF
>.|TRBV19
CASGKGAVYEQYF
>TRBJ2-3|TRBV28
CASSSKRTPTDTQYF
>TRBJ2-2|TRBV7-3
CASTPPAGREAGELFF
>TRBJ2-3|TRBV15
CATSRVGTSPDTQYF
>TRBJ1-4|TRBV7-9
CASSLEGELFF
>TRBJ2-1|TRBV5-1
CASSSRDLAGEQFF
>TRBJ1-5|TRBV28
CASGGPSNQPQHF
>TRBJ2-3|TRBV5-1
CARKFTGIDTQYF
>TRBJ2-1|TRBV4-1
CASSQVLLNEQFF
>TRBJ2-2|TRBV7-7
CASSPTEILGVLFF
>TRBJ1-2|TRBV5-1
CASSSGQGINGYTF
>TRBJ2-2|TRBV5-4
CASSSHAGELFF
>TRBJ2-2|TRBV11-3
CASSLGGAGELFF
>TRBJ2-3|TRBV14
CASSLLGQGGADTQYF
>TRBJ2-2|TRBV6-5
CISGRDNTGELFF